This T cell receptor (beta chain) was profiled in a study of beta chain features in type 1 diabetes. For the study at large: On cell yields, gender and age, patients and healthy donors were similar. Study conclusions and caveats: VDJ junctions sequenced from type 1 diabetes patients showed fewer insertions and more deletions. All four CD4+ subsets from Type 1 diabetes patients carried moderately but significantly shorter TCRB CDR3s.

What was sequenced were expressed TCRB transcripts, since all of the isolated RNA had been reverse transcribed. Clones were read by immunoSEQ multiplex PCR, and TCRdb kept only the in-frame ones, dropping some. In the table there are about 660,000 clones, over 12% of which are singletons. This clone was found once. Antigen: not known. Every sorted population was more than 95% pure. Germline V lookup: CDR1 LGHNA, CDR2 YNFKEQ. V was clipped by 2 bases and J by 0 bases, with 13 bases between them. This CDR3 is 16 amino acids long. This chain connects TRBV4-2 to TRBJ1-2, with D perhaps matching TRBD1 (5 bases). The source material was naive CD4+ T cells from blood. This receptor was identified in a man between 18 and 29 years old with type 1 diabetes. This CDR3 reads CASSQPSGWANYGYTF. CDR3 bases: TGTGCCAGCAGCCAACCATCAGGGTGGGCTAACTATGGCTACACCTTC.